These T cell receptor beta chains were read from a single sample in a study of early T cells in non-severe SARS-CoV-2 infection. TCRdb processed the 5' RACE reads anew with MiXCR; each CDR3 protein has one entry. The sample consists of 50,000 to 60,000 distinct CDR3 sequences, roughly 7.7% of them appearing once. Sequenced sample: whole blood. The source of these receptors is an adult who was a healthcare worker with PCR-confirmed SARS-CoV-2 infection or an uninfected control (not recorded which). CDR3s include the opening cysteine and the closing phenylalanine or tryptophan. D genes are given only for firm matches. Clone sizes are given selectively: once, few, many, or a class where the clone is expanded.

clone size	V gene	J gene	D gene	CDR3 protein	CDR3 DNA
.	TRBV10-1	TRBJ1-1	.	CASRKERSTEAFF	TGCGCCAGCAGGAAGGAGAGAAGCACTGAAGCTTTCTTT
few	TRBV28	TRBJ2-4	TRBD2	CASSIRAGGPNIQYF	TGTGCCAGCAGTATACGAGCGGGAGGGCCAAACATTCAGTACTTC
.	TRBV12-3/TRBV12-4	TRBJ2-1	.	CASSPGTTVREQFF	TGTGCCAGCAGCCCAGGGACCACGGTGCGTGAGCAGTTCTTC
many	TRBV3-1	TRBJ2-7	.	CASQRGYEQYF	TGTGCCAGCCAGAGGGGCTACGAGCAGTACTTC
few	TRBV6-5	TRBJ2-5	TRBD1	CASSWDRAETQYF	TGTGCCAGCAGTTGGGACAGGGCGGAGACCCAGTACTTC
few	TRBV7-6	TRBJ2-2	TRBD1	CASSPWTGKTGELFF	TGTGCCAGCAGCCCCTGGACAGGGAAGACCGGGGAGCTGTTTTTT
.	TRBV5-4	TRBJ1-4	.	CASSSTSNEKLFF	TGTGCCAGCAGCTCTACCTCCAATGAAAAACTGTTTTTT
.	TRBV29-1	TRBJ2-3	.	CSVGHDTGWTDTQYF	TGCAGCGTTGGCCATGACACAGGGTGGACAGATACGCAGTATTTT
many	TRBV6-6	TRBJ2-3	.	CASRTLGGAGDTQYF	TGTGCCAGCAGGACTTTGGGGGGAGCTGGAGATACGCAGTATTTT
.	TRBV9	TRBJ2-3	TRBD2	CASSGSGSPDTQYF	TGTGCCAGCAGCGGTAGCGGGAGCCCAGATACGCAGTATTTT
many	TRBV27	TRBJ2-7	TRBD1	CASSPDRARLIYEQYF	TGTGCCAGCAGTCCCGACAGGGCCCGTCTTATCTACGAGCAGTACTTC
many	TRBV20-1	TRBJ2-3	.	CSAARPEADTQYF	TGCAGTGCTGCGCGGCCAGAAGCAGATACGCAGTATTTT
many	TRBV30	TRBJ1-1	.	CAWSQSGEAFF	TGTGCCTGGAGTCAGAGCGGTGAAGCTTTCTTT
few	TRBV19	TRBJ2-2	.	CASLNTGELFF	TGTGCCAGTTTGAACACCGGGGAGCTGTTTTTT
.	TRBV5-1	TRBJ1-6	.	CASSLDDNSPLHF	TGCGCCAGCAGCTTGGATGATAATTCACCCCTCCACTTT
many	TRBV2	TRBJ1-4	.	CASSTGTSIEKLFF	TGTGCCAGCAGTACCGGGACATCGATTGAAAAACTGTTTTTT
.	TRBV2	TRBJ2-1	.	CASSRRLIGGEYNEQFF	TGTGCCAGCAGCAGACGGCTAATAGGGGGGGAGTACAATGAGCAGTTCTTC
many	TRBV30	TRBJ1-5	.	CAWSLGQIQPQHF	TGTGCCTGGAGTTTAGGTCAGATTCAGCCCCAGCATTTT
.	TRBV7-2	TRBJ2-7	.	CASSLDWGEQYF	TGTGCCAGCAGCTTGGACTGGGGGGAGCAGTACTTC
few	TRBV29-1	TRBJ2-1	.	CSFRGRDDNEQFF	TGCAGCTTTAGGGGCAGGGACGACAATGAGCAGTTCTTC
many	TRBV5-4	TRBJ1-1	.	CASSLVGANTEAFF	TGTGCCAGCAGCTTGGTGGGTGCGAACACTGAAGCTTTCTTT
few	TRBV12-3/TRBV12-4	TRBJ2-3	TRBD2	CASSSRTRLTSPDADTQYF	TGTGCCAGCAGTTCTAGGACTAGGCTAACCTCACCTGACGCAGATACGCAGTATTTT
few	TRBV20-1	TRBJ2-5	TRBD2	CRPGLADQETQYF	TGCAGACCGGGACTAGCGGACCAAGAGACCCAGTACTTC
many	TRBV3-1	TRBJ2-7	.	CASSLYAGEQYF	TGTGCCAGCAGCCTTTACGCCGGTGAGCAGTACTTC
many	TRBV10-2	TRBJ1-2	TRBD1	CASSEKQGADYGYTF	TGCGCCAGCAGCGAGAAACAGGGGGCAGACTATGGCTACACCTTC
many	TRBV20-1	TRBJ2-7	TRBD2	CSAPLAGGPWEQYF	TGCAGTGCGCCACTAGCGGGAGGGCCGTGGGAGCAGTACTTC
few	TRBV20-1	TRBJ2-5	.	CSATTQTETQYF	TGCAGTGCAACGACCCAGACGGAGACCCAGTACTTC
.	TRBV7-6	TRBJ2-3	.	CASSPSEPLTDTQYF	TGTGCCAGCAGCCCGAGTGAGCCCCTCACAGATACGCAGTATTTT
few	TRBV7-2	TRBJ2-1	TRBD2	CASSMTSANNEQFF	TGTGCCAGCTCAATGACTAGCGCCAACAATGAGCAGTTCTTC
.	TRBV25-1	TRBJ2-1	.	CASSGNRDQHNEQFF	TGTGCCAGCAGTGGGAACCGGGACCAACACAATGAGCAGTTCTTC
many	TRBV28	TRBJ2-7	TRBD1	CASTLGQASYEQYF	TGTGCCAGCACCCTGGGACAGGCCTCCTACGAGCAGTACTTC
.	TRBV3-1	TRBJ2-1	TRBD2	CASSPSSGTRTYNEQFF	TGTGCCAGCAGCCCAAGTTCCGGGACTAGGACCTACAATGAGCAGTTCTTC
few	TRBV10-3	TRBJ2-5	.	CAIRGTVQETQYF	TGTGCCATCAGAGGGACCGTCCAAGAGACCCAGTACTTC
.	TRBV15	TRBJ2-4	TRBD2	CATREEAPPDKNIQYF	TGTGCCACCCGGGAGGAGGCTCCCCCAGACAAAAACATTCAGTACTTC
.	TRBV27	TRBJ2-2	TRBD2	CASRPSGLASGELFF	TGTGCCAGCAGACCCTCGGGACTAGCGTCCGGGGAGCTGTTTTTT
many	TRBV29-1	TRBJ1-5	.	CSVAQGDQPQHF	TGCAGCGTTGCACAGGGAGATCAGCCCCAGCATTTT
.	TRBV28	TRBJ2-5	TRBD2	CASTLGLASAGTQYF	TGTGCCAGCACCCTCGGACTAGCTTCAGCTGGGACCCAGTACTTC
.	TRBV11-2	TRBJ2-3	TRBD2	CASSLGDTSGPLADTQYF	TGTGCCAGCAGCTTAGGGGATACTAGCGGGCCCCTAGCAGATACGCAGTATTTT
once	TRBV20-1	TRBJ2-3	TRBD2	CSARVTSGMADTQYF	TGCAGTGCTAGAGTTACCAGCGGGATGGCAGATACGCAGTATTTT
few	TRBV2	TRBJ2-7	TRBD1	CASTAGTETYEQYF	TGTGCCAGCACGGCCGGGACAGAAACCTACGAGCAGTACTTC
.	TRBV7-2	TRBJ2-1	.	CASSFLRASNEQFF	TGTGCCAGCAGCTTTCTCAGGGCGAGCAATGAGCAGTTCTTC
few	TRBV7-8	TRBJ2-1	TRBD2	CASSQGLAGSGENEQFF	TGTGCCAGCAGCCAGGGACTAGCGGGTTCGGGAGAGAATGAGCAGTTCTTC
many	TRBV7-2	TRBJ2-1	.	CASSSQSLSSYNEQFF	TGTGCCAGCAGCTCCCAATCCCTGAGCTCCTACAATGAGCAGTTCTTC
many	TRBV12-3/TRBV12-4	TRBJ2-1	.	CASTREGGNYNEQFF	TGTGCCAGCACACGTGAGGGGGGAAATTACAATGAGCAGTTCTTC
few	TRBV7-3	TRBJ2-1	TRBD2	CASSPQRLADNEQFF	TGTGCCAGCAGCCCCCAGAGGCTAGCGGACAATGAGCAGTTCTTC
many	TRBV18	TRBJ1-3	TRBD1	CASSPGTAHSSGNTIYF	TGTGCCAGCTCACCAGGGACAGCACATAGCTCTGGAAACACCATATATTTT
.	TRBV30	TRBJ1-4	TRBD1	CAYGIRGTNEKLFF	TGTGCCTACGGAATCAGGGGGACTAATGAAAAACTGTTTTTT
few	TRBV5-1	TRBJ2-7	.	CASSLEPGLLYEQYF	TGCGCCAGCAGCCTGGAACCGGGACTTTTATACGAGCAGTACTTC
.	TRBV7-6	TRBJ1-1	TRBD1	CASSGDRESTEAFF	TGTGCCAGCAGCGGAGACAGGGAATCAACCGAAGCTTTCTTT
many	TRBV20-1	TRBJ1-1	TRBD1	CSARRQGSFSEAFF	TGCAGTGCGAGACGACAGGGGAGTTTCTCTGAAGCTTTCTTT
few	TRBV5-1	TRBJ2-5	TRBD1	CASTLLTGRETQYF	TGCGCCAGCACCCTATTGACAGGGCGAGAGACCCAGTACTTC
.	TRBV3-1	TRBJ2-1	TRBD2	CASGKGGTSGRIQFF	TGTGCCAGCGGGAAAGGGGGGACTAGCGGGAGGATACAGTTCTTC
.	TRBV2	TRBJ2-5	.	CASSENRETQYF	TGTGCCAGCAGTGAGAACAGGGAGACCCAGTACTTC